This TCR beta chain was observed in a study of shared clonotypes between healthy human individuals. V dropped 0 bases and J dropped 0 bases, with 12 bases sitting between them. The CDR3 length is 17 residues. The germline V gene has CDR1 SGHRS and CDR2 YFSETQ. Libraries were prepared by immunoSEQ multiplex PCR; TCRdb keeps only in-frame clonotypes and omits some of them. This table has approximately 2,000,000 clones, 85% to 95% appearing once. The genes are TRBV5-1 and TRBJ2-2, with unresolved D. The sequencing sample was made of naive CD4+ T cells from PBMCs. The subset denotes: CD45RA+ positively selected. This TCR was sampled from a young man in good health. Some clones in this sample may be carry-over from other donors' samples. CDR3 DNA: TGCGCCAGCAGCTTGGTGTTAGGGCAGACGAACACCGGGGAGCTGTTTTTT. Protein sequence: CASSLVLGQTNTGELFF.